This T cell receptor beta chain was captured by sequencing in a study of shared clonotypes between healthy human individuals. Study results and limitations: Sampling covered nothing but blood. Tissue TCR repertoires likely differ from those found in blood.

The study drew its donors from healthy HIV-negative adults without recent acute infections or vaccinations. The authors divided CD4+ cells into CD45RA+ naive and CD45RA-negative memory subsets. Repertoires were generated with immunoSEQ multiplex PCR, while TCRdb's copy carries only in-frame clones and drops some. The table includes 2 million to 2.5 million clones, over 90% detected once. Points on this clone: Its target is unknown.

This clonotype was obtained from a man between 18 and 29 years old in good health. Some clones in this sample may be carry-over from other donors' samples. The sequenced sample consisted of naive CD4+ T cells from PBMCs. Subset: CD45RA+ positively selected.

The CDR3 nucleotides read TGTGCCTGGAGGCCGGACAGGGGGGAGACCCAGTACTTC. Its translation is CAWRPDRGETQYF. V and J are TRBV30 and TRBJ2-5, with 10 bases that match TRBD1. The V segment lost 3 bases and the J segment 5 bases; nucleotides outside the gene matches: 3. The CDR3 extends over 13 amino acids. Germline CDR1 reads GTSNPN; CDR2 reads SVGIG (reference sequence). The complete variable domain, with remaining parts taken from reference TRBV30 and TRBJ2-5, reads SQTIHQWPATLVQPVGSPLSLECTVEGTSNPNLYWYRQAAGRGLQLLFYSVGIGQISSEVPQNLSASRPQDRQFILSSKKLLLSDSGFYLCAWRPDRGETQYFGPGTRLLVL.